This is a list of T cell receptor beta chains from one sample in a study of T-cell memory formation after mild COVID-19. TCRdb called the 5' RACE reads again in MiXCR, with one record for every CDR3 protein. Of over 150,000 distinct CDR3 sequences in the sample, approximately 12% are singletons; the top ten hold approximately 3.4%. Sequencing used PBMCs or a T cell subset sorted from them (not recorded which). The receptor set was obtained from a man between 18 and 35 years old who had mild COVID-19 (a few samples of this study predate the infection). Cell type and time point are not known. Each CDR3 is given with its conserved first and last residue. A D gene is named only where the DNA matches it firmly. Clone sizes are given selectively: once, few, many, or a class where the clone is expanded.

v_gene	abundance	j_gene	d_gene	CDR3nt	CDR3aa
TRBV15	few	TRBJ1-2	NA	TGTGCCACCAGGAAAACGGCGGGGGGCTGGTATGGCTACACCTTC	CATRKTAGGWYGYTF
TRBV7-3	NA	TRBJ1-6	NA	TGTGCCAGCAGCTATCAGGGCAAACCCCTCCACTTT	CASSYQGKPLHF
TRBV28	few	TRBJ2-2	NA	TGTGCCACCCCCAAAAGGGGTGGGACCGGGGAGCTGTTTTTT	CATPKRGGTGELFF
TRBV6-2/TRBV6-3	NA	TRBJ2-5	NA	TGTGCCTCGGGACGGACTCAAGAGACCCAGTACTTC	CASGRTQETQYF
TRBV21-1	NA	TRBJ1-2	NA	TGTGCCAGCAGCAAAATGAAACGACAGGGGCCGCCCTCCGGCTACACCTTC	CASSKMKRQGPPSGYTF
TRBV7-9	few	TRBJ2-3	NA	TGTGCCAGCAGCATATGGACAGGCACAGATACGCAGTATTTT	CASSIWTGTDTQYF
TRBV18	NA	TRBJ1-4	NA	TGTGCCAGCTCACCACGGGAGGCTAATGAAAAACTGTTTTTT	CASSPREANEKLFF
TRBV27	NA	TRBJ2-7	NA	TGTGCCAGCAGTTTTTACCCCCCCTACGAGCAGTACTTC	CASSFYPPYEQYF
TRBV7-2	NA	TRBJ2-5	NA	TGTGCCAGCAGCTTACAGGGGGGGCAGGAGACCCAGTACTTC	CASSLQGGQETQYF
TRBV6-5	NA	TRBJ2-7	NA	TGTGCCAGCAGGACAGGCGACCGGTCCTACGAGCAGTACTTC	CASRTGDRSYEQYF
TRBV7-2	NA	TRBJ1-2	NA	TGTGCCAGCAGCCCCAAACAGGGATACCTCGATGGCTACACCTTC	CASSPKQGYLDGYTF
TRBV29-1	NA	TRBJ1-1	NA	TGCAGCGTCCTACCCGGGCTCCGAGACGGGGCTTTCTTT	CSVLPGLRDGAFF
TRBV7-6	few	TRBJ2-5	NA	TGTGCCAGCAGCTTAGCGGGGGGGCACCAAGAGACCCAGTACTTC	CASSLAGGHQETQYF
TRBV5-6	NA	TRBJ1-5	TRBD1	TGTGCCAGCAGCCTGGGACAGGGATCTTCGGCCCAGCATTTT	CASSLGQGSSAQHF
TRBV4-1	few	TRBJ1-2	NA	TGCGCCAGCAGCCAAGATAAGTATGGCTACACCTTC	CASSQDKYGYTF
TRBV4-1	NA	TRBJ2-3	TRBD1	TGCGCCAGCAGCCAGCCCCGACAGGGAGACACAGATACGCAGTATTTT	CASSQPRQGDTDTQYF
TRBV5-1	NA	TRBJ1-2	NA	TGCGCCAGCAGCTTGACCAAGGATGGCTACACCTTC	CASSLTKDGYTF
TRBV5-1	NA	TRBJ1-1	TRBD1	TGCGCCAGCAGTGAACAGGGGTTGAACACTGAAGCTTTCTTT	CASSEQGLNTEAFF
TRBV4-2	NA	TRBJ2-3	TRBD2	TGTGCCAGCAGCCCTTGGACTAGCGGGAGGTTTAGCCTGACAGATACGCAGTATTTT	CASSPWTSGRFSLTDTQYF
TRBV27	NA	TRBJ2-5	NA	TGTGCCAGCCAAGGGGTAGGAGAGACCCAGTACTTC	CASQGVGETQYF
TRBV7-8	NA	TRBJ2-5	TRBD1	TGTGCCAGCAGCTACTCGCCCGGGACAGGGAAGCAGACCCAGTACTTC	CASSYSPGTGKQTQYF
TRBV7-9	NA	TRBJ1-2	NA	TGTGCCAGCAGCCCCTCCGGGGGCTATGGCTACACCTTC	CASSPSGGYGYTF
TRBV6-5	NA	TRBJ1-5	NA	TGTGCCAGCAGGGGGTCAGCTGGTCAGCCCCAGCATTTT	CASRGSAGQPQHF
TRBV5-1	many	TRBJ2-2	NA	TGCGCCAGCAGCTTGGGTGTCGACACCGGGGAGCTGTTTTTT	CASSLGVDTGELFF
TRBV20-1	many	TRBJ1-4	NA	TGCAGTGCTAGCCCGGCCACAGGACTTAATGAAAAACTGTTTTTT	CSASPATGLNEKLFF
TRBV12-3/TRBV12-4	few	TRBJ1-2	NA	TGTGCCAGCAGTTTAGGGAACAGGGATGGCTACACCTTC	CASSLGNRDGYTF
TRBV7-9	many	TRBJ1-2	NA	TGTGCCAGCAGCTTATCCGGGAATGGCTACACCTTC	CASSLSGNGYTF
TRBV29-1	NA	TRBJ1-2	TRBD1	TGCAGCGTTGGGGTACAGGGACAGGGTGTTTATGGCTACACCTTC	CSVGVQGQGVYGYTF
TRBV11-2	many	TRBJ1-2	TRBD1	TGTGCCAGCAGCTCCGGACAGGATTATGGCTACACCTTC	CASSSGQDYGYTF
TRBV7-2	few	TRBJ1-5	NA	TGTGCCAGCAGCTTATTACAGGTGCCTGTTCGGGGGAGCAATCAGCCCCAGCATTTT	CASSLLQVPVRGSNQPQHF
TRBV12-3/TRBV12-4	NA	TRBJ1-2	NA	TGTGCCAGCAGTTACTCAGGGAGGGACTATGGCTACACCTTC	CASSYSGRDYGYTF
TRBV3-1	NA	TRBJ2-7	NA	TGTGCCAGCAGTCCAACAGATTTCTCCTACGAGCAGTACTTC	CASSPTDFSYEQYF
TRBV19	NA	TRBJ2-5	TRBD2	TGTGCCAGTAGTATCCCCCCCCTAGCGGGGGGACCGAGGGAGACCCAGTACTTC	CASSIPPLAGGPRETQYF
TRBV12-3/TRBV12-4	NA	TRBJ1-5	NA	TGTGCCAGCAGTTACCCCCGTCAGCCCCAGCATTTT	CASSYPRQPQHF
TRBV15	few	TRBJ1-5	NA	TGTGCCACCAGCAGAGGGGACGGTTTCCAGCATTTT	CATSRGDGFQHF
TRBV5-1	many	TRBJ2-6	NA	TGCGCCAGCAGCTTGGGTGGGACCTCTGGGGCCAACGTCCTGACTTTC	CASSLGGTSGANVLTF
TRBV24-1	many	TRBJ1-5	TRBD1	TGTGCCACCAGTGATTCTAGGACAGGCGCTAATCAGCCCCAGCATTTT	CATSDSRTGANQPQHF
TRBV20-1	few	TRBJ2-1	NA	TGCAGTGCTAGCGGGGGGCATGAGCAGTTCTTC	CSASGGHEQFF
TRBV9	few	TRBJ2-1	NA	TGTGCCAGCAGCGTAGGAATCGGGGGCCCAAGCTCCTACAATGAGCAGTTCTTC	CASSVGIGGPSSYNEQFF
TRBV18	NA	TRBJ1-2	TRBD1	TGTGCCAGCTCACCGACAGGGCAGGACTATGGCTACACCTTC	CASSPTGQDYGYTF
TRBV5-4	few	TRBJ2-5	TRBD1	TGTGCCAGCAGCAAACCAGACAGGGCCGAGACCCAGTACTTC	CASSKPDRAETQYF
TRBV11-2	many	TRBJ1-6	NA	TGTGCCAGCAGTGACAGTCCCGGGAATTCACCCCTCCACTTT	CASSDSPGNSPLHF
TRBV2	NA	TRBJ1-4	NA	TGTGCCAGCAGTGTACCCCCCAATGAAAAACTGTTTTTT	CASSVPPNEKLFF
TRBV2	NA	TRBJ2-1	NA	TGTGCCAGCGGCTTCCAGGGTGATGAGCAGTTCTTC	CASGFQGDEQFF